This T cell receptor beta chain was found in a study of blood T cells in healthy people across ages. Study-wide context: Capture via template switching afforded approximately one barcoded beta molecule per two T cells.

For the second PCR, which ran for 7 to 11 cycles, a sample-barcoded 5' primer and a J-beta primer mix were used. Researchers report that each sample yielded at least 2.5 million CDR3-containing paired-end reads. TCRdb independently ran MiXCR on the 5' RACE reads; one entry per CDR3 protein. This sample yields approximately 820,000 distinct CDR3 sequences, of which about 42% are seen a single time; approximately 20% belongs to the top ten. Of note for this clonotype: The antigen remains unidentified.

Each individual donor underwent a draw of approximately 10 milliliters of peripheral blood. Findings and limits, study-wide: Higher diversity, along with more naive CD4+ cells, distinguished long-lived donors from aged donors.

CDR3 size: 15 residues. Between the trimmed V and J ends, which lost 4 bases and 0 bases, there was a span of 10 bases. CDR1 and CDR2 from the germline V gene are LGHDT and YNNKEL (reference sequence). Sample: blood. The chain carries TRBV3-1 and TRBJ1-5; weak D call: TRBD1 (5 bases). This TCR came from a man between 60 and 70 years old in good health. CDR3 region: CASSRSGNSNQPQHF. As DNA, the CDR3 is TGTGCCAGCAGCCGGTCAGGGAATAGCAATCAGCCCCAGCATTTT.